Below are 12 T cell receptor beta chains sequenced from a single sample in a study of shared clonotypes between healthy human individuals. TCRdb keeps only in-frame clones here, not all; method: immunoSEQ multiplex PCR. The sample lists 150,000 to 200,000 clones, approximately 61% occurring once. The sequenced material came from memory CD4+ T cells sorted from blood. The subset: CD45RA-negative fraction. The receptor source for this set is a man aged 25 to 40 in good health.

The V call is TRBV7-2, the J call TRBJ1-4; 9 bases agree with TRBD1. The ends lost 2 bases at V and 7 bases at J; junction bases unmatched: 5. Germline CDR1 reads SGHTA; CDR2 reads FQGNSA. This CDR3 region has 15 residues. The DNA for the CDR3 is TGTGCCAGCAGCTTAACCGGGACAGGGATTGAAAAACTGTTTTTT. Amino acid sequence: CASSLTGTGIEKLFF.

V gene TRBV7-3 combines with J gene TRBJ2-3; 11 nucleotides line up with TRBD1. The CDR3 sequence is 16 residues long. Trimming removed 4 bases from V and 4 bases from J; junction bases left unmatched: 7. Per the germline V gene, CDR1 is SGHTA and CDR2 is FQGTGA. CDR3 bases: TGTGCCAGCAGCTCAACACGGGACAGGGGGGCAGATACGCAGTATTTT. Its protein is CASSSTRDRGADTQYF.

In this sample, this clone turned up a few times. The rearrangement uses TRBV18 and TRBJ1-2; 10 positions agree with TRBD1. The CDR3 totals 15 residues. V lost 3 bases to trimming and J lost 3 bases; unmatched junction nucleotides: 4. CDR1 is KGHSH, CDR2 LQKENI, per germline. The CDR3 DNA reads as TGTGCCAGCTCACCGACAGGGGGCGTCTACTATGGCTACACCTTC. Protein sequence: CASSPTGGVYYGYTF.

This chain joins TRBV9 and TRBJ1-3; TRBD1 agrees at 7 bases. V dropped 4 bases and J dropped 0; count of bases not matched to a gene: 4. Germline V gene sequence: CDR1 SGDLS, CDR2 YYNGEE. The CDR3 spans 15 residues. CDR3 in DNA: TGTGCCAGCAGCCCCCGGACAGGCTCTGGAAACACCATATATTTT. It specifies CASSPRTGSGNTIYF.

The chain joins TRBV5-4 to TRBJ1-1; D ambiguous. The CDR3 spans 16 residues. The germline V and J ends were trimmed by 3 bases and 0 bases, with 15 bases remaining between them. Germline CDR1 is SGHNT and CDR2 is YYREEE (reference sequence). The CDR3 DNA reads TGTGCCAGCAGCTCAAAAAGTTGGGCCATGAACACTGAAGCTTTCTTT. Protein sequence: CASSSKSWAMNTEAFF.

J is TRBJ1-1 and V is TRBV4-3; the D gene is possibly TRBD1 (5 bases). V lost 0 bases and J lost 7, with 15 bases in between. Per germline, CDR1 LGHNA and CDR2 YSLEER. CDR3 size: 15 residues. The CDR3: CASSQDPAGIGEAFF. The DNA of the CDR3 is TGCGCCAGCAGCCAAGATCCTGCAGGGATTGGTGAAGCTTTCTTT.

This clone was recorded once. The CDR3 sequence is CASSGDRGRSYEQYF. CDR3 DNA sequence: TGTGCCAGCAGTGGGGACAGGGGGCGTTCCTACGAGCAGTACTTC. The rearrangement uses TRBV6-1 and TRBJ2-7; 12 bases are a match to TRBD1. Unmatched junction bases numbered 2, after V lost 4 bases and J lost 1 base. The germline CDR1 and CDR2 sequences are MNHNS and SASEGT. The CDR3 spans 15 residues.

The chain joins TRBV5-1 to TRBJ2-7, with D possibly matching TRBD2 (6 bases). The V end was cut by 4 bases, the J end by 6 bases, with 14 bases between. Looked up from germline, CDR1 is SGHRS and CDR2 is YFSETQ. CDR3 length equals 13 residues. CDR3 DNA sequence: TGCGCCAGCAGCCATCAAACCGGGGGCGAGCAGTACTTC. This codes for CASSHQTGGEQYF.

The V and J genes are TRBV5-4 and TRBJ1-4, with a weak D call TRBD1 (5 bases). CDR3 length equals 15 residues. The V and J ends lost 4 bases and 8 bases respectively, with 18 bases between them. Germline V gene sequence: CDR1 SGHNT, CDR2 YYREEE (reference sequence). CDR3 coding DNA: TGTGCCAGCAGCCTCGTGGGGCAAGGAGGGGAAAAACTGTTTTTT. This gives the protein CASSLVGQGGEKLFF.

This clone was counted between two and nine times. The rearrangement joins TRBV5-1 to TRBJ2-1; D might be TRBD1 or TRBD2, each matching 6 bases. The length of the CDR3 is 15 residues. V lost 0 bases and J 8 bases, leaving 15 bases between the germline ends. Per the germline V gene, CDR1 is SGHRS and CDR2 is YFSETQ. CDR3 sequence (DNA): TGCGCCAGCAGCTTGGTAGGGGGAGGAGTGGATGAGCAGTTCTTC. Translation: CASSLVGGGVDEQFF.

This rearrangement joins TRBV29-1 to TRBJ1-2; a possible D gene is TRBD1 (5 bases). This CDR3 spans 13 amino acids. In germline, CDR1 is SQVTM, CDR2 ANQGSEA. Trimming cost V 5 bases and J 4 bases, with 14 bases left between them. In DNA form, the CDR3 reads TGCAGCGTTTATGACAGCGTGAGCTATGGCTACACCTTC. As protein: CSVYDSVSYGYTF. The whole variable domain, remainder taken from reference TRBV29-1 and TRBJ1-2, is SAVISQKPSRDICQRGTSLTIQCQVDSQVTMMFWYRQQPGQSLTLIATANQGSEATYESGFVIDKFPISRPNLTFSTLTVSNMSPEDSSIYLCSVYDSVSYGYTFGSGTRLTVV.

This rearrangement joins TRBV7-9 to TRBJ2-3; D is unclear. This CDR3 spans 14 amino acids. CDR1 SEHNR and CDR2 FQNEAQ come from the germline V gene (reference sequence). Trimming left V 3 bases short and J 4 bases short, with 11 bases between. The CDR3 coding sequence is TGTGCCAGCAGCTTCGGTGCTGGTCCAGATACGCAGTATTTT. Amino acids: CASSFGAGPDTQYF.